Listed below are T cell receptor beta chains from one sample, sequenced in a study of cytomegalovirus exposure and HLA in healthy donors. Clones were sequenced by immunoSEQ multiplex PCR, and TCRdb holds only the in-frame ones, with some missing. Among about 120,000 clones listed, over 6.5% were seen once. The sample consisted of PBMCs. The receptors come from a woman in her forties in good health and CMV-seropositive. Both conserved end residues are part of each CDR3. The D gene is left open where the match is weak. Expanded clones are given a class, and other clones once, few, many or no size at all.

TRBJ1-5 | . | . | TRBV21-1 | TGTGCCAGCAGCAAAGATCGGTTTAGGGACAGGGGGCCGAAAGGCAATCAGCCCCAGCATTTT | CASSKDRFRDRGPKGNQPQHF
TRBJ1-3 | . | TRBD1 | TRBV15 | TGTGCCACCAGCAGAGAGGGGACAGGGGGCTTTGGAAACACCATATATTTT | CATSREGTGGFGNTIYF
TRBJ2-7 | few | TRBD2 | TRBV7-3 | TGTGCCAGCAGCTCCTCGCGGGGGAGCGACGAGCAGTACTTC | CASSSSRGSDEQYF
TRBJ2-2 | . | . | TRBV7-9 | TGTGCCAGCAGCCCTACGGGGGGCCGAGTCGGGGAGCTGTTTTTT | CASSPTGGRVGELFF
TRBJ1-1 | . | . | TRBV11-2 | TGTGCCAGCAGCCCATGGACAGCAAAGAACACTGAAGCTTTCTTT | CASSPWTAKNTEAFF
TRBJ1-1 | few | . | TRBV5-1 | TGCGCCAGCAGCTTGGTGGGAGAATCGAACACTGAAGCTTTCTTT | CASSLVGESNTEAFF
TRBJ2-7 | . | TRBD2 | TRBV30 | TGTGCCTGGAGTCGTGCAGCGGGGGGAGACGAGCAGTACTTC | CAWSRAAGGDEQYF
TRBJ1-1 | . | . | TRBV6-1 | TGTGCCAGCAGTGAACAGGCAGCTAACACTGAAGCTTTCTTT | CASSEQAANTEAFF
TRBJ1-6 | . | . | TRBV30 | TGTGCCTGGATGGGGAGCTCCTATAATTCACCCCTCCACTTT | CAWMGSSYNSPLHF
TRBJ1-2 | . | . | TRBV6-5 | TGTGCCAGCAGTTACTCGGGGGGGAACTATGGCTACACCTTC | CASSYSGGNYGYTF
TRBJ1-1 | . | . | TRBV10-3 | TGTGCCATCAGTGAGTCGAGACAGGAGAACACTGAAGCTTTCTTT | CAISESRQENTEAFF
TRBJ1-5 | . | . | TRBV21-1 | TGTGCCAGCAGCAACGGGACAGGTTATAGCAATCAGCCCCAGCATTTT | CASSNGTGYSNQPQHF
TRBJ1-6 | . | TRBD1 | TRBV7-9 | TGTGCCAGCAGCCCCGACAGGGGGCCTAATTCACCCCTCCACTTT | CASSPDRGPNSPLHF
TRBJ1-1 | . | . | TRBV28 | TGTGCCAGCAGAGACAGGTCTGAAGCTTTCTTT | CASRDRSEAFF
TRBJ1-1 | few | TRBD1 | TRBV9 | TGTGCCAGCAGCGCCCACCGGACAGGGACTGAAGCTTTCTTT | CASSAHRTGTEAFF
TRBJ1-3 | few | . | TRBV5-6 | TGTGCCAGCAGACTCCTGGAGGGAGCATTTTCTGGAAACACCATATATTTT | CASRLLEGAFSGNTIYF
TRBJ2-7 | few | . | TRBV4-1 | TGCGCCAGCAGCCCGGGACAAGGCCTCACCTACGAGCAGTACTTC | CASSPGQGLTYEQYF